One and the same sample provided the 13 T cell receptor beta chains below, sequenced in a study of blood T cell repertoires in COVID-19. The table came from immunoSEQ multiplex PCR; TCRdb's copy has only in-frame clones and leaves some out. The profile covers some 110,000 clones, with about 89% appearing a single time and 4% to 6% taken by the ten largest. The sequencing input was peripheral blood. All receptors derive from a human donor in a cohort sampled during active COVID-19.

This rearrangement joins TRBV9 to TRBJ1-5, with 7 bases aligning to TRBD1. Unmatched junction bases numbered 5, after V lost 4 bases and J lost 4 bases. Per germline, CDR1 SGDLS and CDR2 YYNGEE. The CDR3 contains 14 residues. In nucleotides, the CDR3 is TGTGCCAGCAGCCCGGGACAGAGGAATCAGCCCCAGCATTTT. Translated: CASSPGQRNQPQHF.

The rearrangement uses TRBV18 and TRBJ1-6; TRBD1 is a possible D gene (6 bases). The CDR3 has 15 residues. Deletions cut 6 bases from V and 4 bases from J, with 13 bases between. Germline V CDR1 and CDR2: KGHSH, LQKENI. CDR3 DNA: TGTGCCAGCTCTTCGTGGACAGATTATAATTCACCCCTCCACTTT. This codes for CASSSWTDYNSPLHF. Drawing the rest from reference TRBV18 and TRBJ1-6, the complete variable domain is NAGVMQNPRHLVRRRGQEARLRCSPMKGHSHVYWYRQLPEEGLKFMVYLQKENIIDESGMPKERFSAEFPKEGPSILRIQQVVRGDSAAYFCASSSWTDYNSPLHFGNGTRLTVT.

This chain connects TRBV28 to TRBJ1-2, with TRBD1 as a possible D gene (6 bases). The CDR3 consists of 13 residues. V was shortened by 5 bases and J by 8 bases, with 15 bases between the two germline ends. In germline, CDR1 is MDHEN, CDR2 SYDVKM. The CDR3 is CASSRQGYGGYTF. CDR3 coding DNA: TGTGCCAGCAGTCGTCAGGGGTATGGGGGCTACACCTTC.

The chain combines TRBV29-1 with TRBJ1-3, with TRBD1 matching over 11 bases. Germline-derived CDR1 and CDR2 are SQVTM and ANQGSEA. Trimming at V came to 7 bases and at J to 2 bases, leaving 4 bases not matched to a gene. The length of the CDR3 is 14 residues. The CDR3 loop is CSAGTGGTGNTIYF. The CDR3 bases are TGCAGCGCTGGGACAGGGGGAACTGGAAACACCATATATTTT. Filled out from reference TRBV29-1 and TRBJ1-3, the complete variable domain reads SAVISQKPSRDICQRGTSLTIQCQVDSQVTMMFWYRQQPGQSLTLIATANQGSEATYESGFVIDKFPISRPNLTFSTLTVSNMSPEDSSIYLCSAGTGGTGNTIYFGEGSWLTVV.

The chain uses TRBV6-5 and TRBJ1-1, with TRBD1 matching 7 bases. The CDR3 loop spans 13 amino acids. Per germline, CDR1 MNHEY and CDR2 SVGAGI. Trimming took 6 bases from V and 7 from J; bases not matched to a gene: 8. CDR3: CASRGQTPHEAFF. The CDR3 region has the DNA TGTGCCAGCAGGGGACAGACCCCGCATGAAGCTTTCTTT.

The chain joins TRBV9 to TRBJ2-3; 7 nucleotides match TRBD2. Germline CDR1 is SGDLS and CDR2 is YYNGEE. The CDR3 extends over 18 amino acids. J lost 3 bases, V lost 4 bases, and 17 bases had no gene match. The CDR3 region is CASSRGRASGVPTDTQYF. CDR3 DNA: TGTGCCAGCAGCCGGGGGAGGGCTAGCGGAGTTCCGACAGATACGCAGTATTTT.

J is TRBJ1-4 and V is TRBV6-5, with D perhaps TRBD1 (5 bases). Germline V gives CDR1 MNHEY, CDR2 SVGAGI. The CDR3 is 14 residues long. V shed 7 bases and J shed 6 bases, with 15 bases lying between them. The CDR3 protein is CASISGGTDEKLFF. Written as DNA, the CDR3 is TGTGCCAGCATCAGTGGGGGGACTGATGAAAAACTGTTTTTT.

This chain connects TRBV5-6 to TRBJ1-2; TRBD1 aligns across 7 bases. Germline lookup yields CDR1 SGHDT and CDR2 YYEEEE. V gave up 0 bases and J gave up 7 bases; unmatched junction bases: 9. This CDR3 spans 15 amino acids. The CDR3: CASSLGPGGYVGYTF. In nucleotides, the CDR3 is TGTGCCAGCAGCTTGGGGCCAGGGGGGTATGTTGGCTACACCTTC.

The rearrangement links TRBV3-1 (or the pseudogene TRBV3-2) to TRBJ2-1; TRBD2 is a possible D gene (5 bases). Germline values: CDR1 LGHDT, CDR2 YNNKEL (reference sequence). The CDR3 has 13 residues. V was clipped by 8 bases and J by 5 bases, with 13 bases between them. The CDR3 region has the DNA TGTGCCAGCGCCTGGACTCGGAACAATGAGCAGTTCTTC. It translates to CASAWTRNNEQFF.

The chain uses TRBV7-3 and TRBJ2-3; the match to TRBD2 covers 15 bases. CDR3 size: 16 residues. Germline trimming cut 5 bases from V and 6 bases from J; bases unmatched to any gene: 6. Germline CDR1 SGHTA, CDR2 FQGTGA. This CDR3 reads CASSIGLAGGLDTQYF. CDR3 sequence (DNA): TGTGCCAGCAGCATCGGACTAGCGGGAGGGCTGGATACGCAGTATTTT.

This chain connects TRBV5-4 to TRBJ2-3; D unresolved. CDR3 length: 12 residues. Trimming stripped 2 bases from V and 4 bases from J, with 5 bases between. Germline V gene data show CDR1 as SGHNT and CDR2 as YYREEE (reference sequence). The CDR3 DNA reads TGTGCCAGCAGCTTTAATTCAGATACGCAGTATTTT. Amino acid sequence: CASSFNSDTQYF. The complete variable domain, with remaining parts taken from reference TRBV5-4 and TRBJ2-3, reads ETGVTQSPTHLIKTRGQQVTLRCSSQSGHNTVSWYQQALGQGPQFIFQYYREEENGRGNFPPRFSGLQFPNYSSELNVNALELDDSALYLCASSFNSDTQYFGPGTRLTVL.

The chain carries TRBV27 and TRBJ2-5; the match to TRBD1 covers 8 bases. Trimming cost V 5 bases and J 5 bases; bases outside gene matches: 10. This CDR3 has 15 amino acids. In germline, CDR1 is MNHEY, CDR2 SMNVEV (reference sequence). In nucleotides, the CDR3 is TGTGCCAGCAGTCCATCGTTGACAGGGGTGGAGACCCAGTACTTC. It codes for CASSPSLTGVETQYF.

This sequence joins TRBV10-3 and TRBJ2-3, with D tentatively TRBD1 (5 bases). The CDR3 has 13 amino acids. V was clipped by 9 bases and J by 4 bases, with 14 bases between them. Per the germline V gene, CDR1 is ENHRY and CDR2 is SYGVKD. CDR3 sequence (DNA): TGTGCCATAGGGCAGGGCCTCGCAGATACGCAGTATTTT. It is translated as CAIGQGLADTQYF.